This TCR beta chain was identified in a study of sequential checkpoint blockade in melanoma. Study overall: Both treatment sequences were followed by maintenance nivolumab.

This CDR3 region has 13 residues. The germline V gene has CDR1 MNHEY and CDR2 SMNVEV (reference sequence). V shed 6 bases and J shed 2 bases, with 11 bases lying between them. Profiling relied on immunoSEQ multiplex PCR, and the TCRdb table lists in-frame clones only, not all of them. The sample shows about 17,000 clones, 80% of them seen only once. This clone came up once. Documented treatment: randomized to nivolumab then ipilimumab (arm A) or the reverse (arm B). Material: CD8+ T cells sorted from blood (inferred from file names), obtained from a patient given nivolumab and ipilimumab in sequence. The J gene is TRBJ2-7, the V gene TRBV27; D is uncertain. The sequence derives from a human donor with melanoma. The DNA of the CDR3 is TGTGCCAGCAGCTTCCGAGGAGCCTACGAGCAGTACTTC. Amino acids: CASSFRGAYEQYF.